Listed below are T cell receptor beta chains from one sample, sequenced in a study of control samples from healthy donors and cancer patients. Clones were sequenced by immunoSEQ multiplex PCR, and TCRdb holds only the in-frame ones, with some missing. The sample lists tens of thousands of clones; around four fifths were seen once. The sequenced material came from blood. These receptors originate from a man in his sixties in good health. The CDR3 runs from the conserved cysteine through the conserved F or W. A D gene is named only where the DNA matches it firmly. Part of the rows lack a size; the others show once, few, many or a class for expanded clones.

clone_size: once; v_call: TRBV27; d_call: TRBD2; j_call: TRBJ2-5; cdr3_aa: CASSSLAGDGQETQYF; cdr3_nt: TGTGCCAGCAGTTCCCTAGCGGGAGATGGCCAAGAGACCCAGTACTTC
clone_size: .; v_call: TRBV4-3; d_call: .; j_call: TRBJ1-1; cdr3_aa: CASSHSLQGNTEAFF; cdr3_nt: TGCGCCAGCAGCCACTCATTACAGGGTAACACTGAAGCTTTCTTT
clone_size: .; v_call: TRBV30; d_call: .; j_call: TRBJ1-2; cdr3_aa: CAWSVGQTSYGYTF; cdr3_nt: TGTGCCTGGAGTGTAGGACAAACCTCCTATGGCTACACCTTC
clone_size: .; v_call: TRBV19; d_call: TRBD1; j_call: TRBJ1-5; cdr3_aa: CASRGRRGIDQPQHF; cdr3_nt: TGTGCCAGTAGAGGGCGCAGGGGGATTGATCAGCCCCAGCATTTT
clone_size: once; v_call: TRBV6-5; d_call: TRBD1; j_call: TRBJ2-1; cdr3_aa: CASSRDRGYNEQFF; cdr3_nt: TGTGCCAGCAGCCGGGACAGGGGCTACAATGAGCAGTTCTTC
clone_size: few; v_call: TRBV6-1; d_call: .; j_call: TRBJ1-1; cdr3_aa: CASSEMGLNGKGTFEAFF; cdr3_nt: TGTGCCAGCAGTGAAATGGGACTTAACGGGAAGGGGACGTTTGAAGCTTTCTTT
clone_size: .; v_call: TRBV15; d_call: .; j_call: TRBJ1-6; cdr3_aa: CATRRGPVAPLHF; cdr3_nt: TGTGCCACCAGGAGGGGCCCGGTAGCACCCCTCCACTTT
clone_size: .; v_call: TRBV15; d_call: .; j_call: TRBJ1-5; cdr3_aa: CATSRDRVSNQPQHF; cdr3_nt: TGTGCCACCAGCAGAGACAGGGTAAGCAATCAGCCCCAGCATTTT
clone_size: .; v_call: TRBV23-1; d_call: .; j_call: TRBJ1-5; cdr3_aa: CASSSNQPQHF; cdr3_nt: TGCGCCAGCAGTTCTAATCAGCCCCAGCATTTT
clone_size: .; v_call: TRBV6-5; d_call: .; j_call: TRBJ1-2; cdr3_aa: CASRTGAGYGYTF; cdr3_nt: TGTGCCAGCAGGACGGGAGCGGGGTATGGCTACACCTTC
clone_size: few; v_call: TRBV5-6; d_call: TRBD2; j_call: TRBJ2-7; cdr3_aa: CASSLAGGAYEQYF; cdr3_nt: TGTGCCAGCAGCTTGGCGGGAGGCGCCTACGAGCAGTACTTC
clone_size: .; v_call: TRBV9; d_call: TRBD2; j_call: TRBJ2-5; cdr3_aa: CASSALPGLAGIETQYF; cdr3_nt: TGTGCCAGCAGCGCCCTACCGGGACTAGCGGGAATCGAGACCCAGTACTTC
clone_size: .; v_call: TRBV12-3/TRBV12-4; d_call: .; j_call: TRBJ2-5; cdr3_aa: CASSRTHGETQYF; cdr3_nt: TGTGCCAGCAGCCGTACACACGGAGAGACCCAGTACTTC
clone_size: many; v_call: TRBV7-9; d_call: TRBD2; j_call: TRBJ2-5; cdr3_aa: CASSLAAGLAGGPDETQYF; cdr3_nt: TGTGCCAGCAGCTTGGCCGCGGGACTAGCGGGAGGGCCGGATGAGACCCAGTACTTC
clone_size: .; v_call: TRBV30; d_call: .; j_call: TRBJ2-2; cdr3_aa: CAWSVKLGMGSMNIGELFF; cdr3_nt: TGTGCCTGGAGTGTTAAGCTAGGTATGGGTTCCATGAACATCGGGGAGCTGTTTTTT
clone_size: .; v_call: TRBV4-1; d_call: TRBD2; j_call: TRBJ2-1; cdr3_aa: CASSLGTSGGAYEQFF; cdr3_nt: TGCGCCAGCAGCCTGGGGACTAGCGGGGGGGCATATGAGCAGTTCTTC
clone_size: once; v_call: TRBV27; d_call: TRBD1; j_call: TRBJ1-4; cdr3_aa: CASYKTGGRDEKLFF; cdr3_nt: TGTGCCAGTTATAAGACAGGGGGGAGGGATGAAAAACTGTTTTTT
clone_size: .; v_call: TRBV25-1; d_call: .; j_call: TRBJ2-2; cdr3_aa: CASSEQNTGELFF; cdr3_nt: TGTGCCAGCAGTGAACAGAACACCGGGGAGCTGTTTTTT
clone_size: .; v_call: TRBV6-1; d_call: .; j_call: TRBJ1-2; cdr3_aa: CASSDLGARYGYTF; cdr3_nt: TGTGCCAGCAGTGATTTAGGGGCGCGCTATGGCTACACCTTC
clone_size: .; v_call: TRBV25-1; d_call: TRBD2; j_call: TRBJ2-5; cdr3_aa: CASSERGSGRVETQYF; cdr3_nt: TGTGCCAGCAGTGAACGGGGTAGCGGGAGAGTTGAGACCCAGTACTTC
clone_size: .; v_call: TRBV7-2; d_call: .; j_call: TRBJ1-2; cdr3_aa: CASSLENQGVWGYTF; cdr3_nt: TGTGCCAGCAGCTTAGAGAACCAGGGCGTTTGGGGCTACACCTTC
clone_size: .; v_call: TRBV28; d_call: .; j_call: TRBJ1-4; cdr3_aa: CASSWGGATNEKLFF; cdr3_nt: TGTGCCAGCAGTTGGGGCGGGGCGACTAATGAAAAACTGTTTTTT
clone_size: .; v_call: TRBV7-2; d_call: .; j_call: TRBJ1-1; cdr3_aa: CASSLAGWGAVAFF; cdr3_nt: TGTGCCAGCAGCTTAGCGGGTTGGGGCGCGGTGGCTTTCTTT
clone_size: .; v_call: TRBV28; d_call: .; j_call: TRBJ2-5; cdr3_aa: CASSSYKADQYF; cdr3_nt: TGTGCCAGCAGTTCTTATAAAGCCGACCAGTACTTC
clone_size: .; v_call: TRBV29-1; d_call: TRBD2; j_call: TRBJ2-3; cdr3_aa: CSVEIGGGASADTQYF; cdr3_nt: TGCAGCGTTGAAATTGGCGGGGGGGCTTCCGCAGATACGCAGTATTTT
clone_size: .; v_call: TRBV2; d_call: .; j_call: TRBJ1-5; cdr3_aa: CASSVSSNQPQHF; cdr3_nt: TGTGCCAGCAGTGTGAGTAGCAATCAGCCCCAGCATTTT
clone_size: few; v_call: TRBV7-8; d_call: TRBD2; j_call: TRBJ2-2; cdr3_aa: CASSGGTRLSGELFF; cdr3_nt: TGTGCCAGCAGCGGGGGGACTAGACTGTCCGGGGAGCTGTTTTTT
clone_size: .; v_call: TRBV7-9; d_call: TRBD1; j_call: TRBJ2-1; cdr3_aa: CASSEMGQGASNEQFF; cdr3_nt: TGTGCCAGCAGTGAGATGGGACAGGGGGCAAGCAATGAGCAGTTCTTC
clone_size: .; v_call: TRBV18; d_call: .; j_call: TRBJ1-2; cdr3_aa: CASSLGTNYGYTF; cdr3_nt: TGTGCCAGCTCTCTCGGGACTAACTATGGCTACACCTTC
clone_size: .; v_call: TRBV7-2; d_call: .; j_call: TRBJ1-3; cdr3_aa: CASSLGPGANSGNTIYF; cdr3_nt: TGTGCCAGCAGCTTAGGGCCAGGGGCTAACTCTGGAAACACCATATATTTT
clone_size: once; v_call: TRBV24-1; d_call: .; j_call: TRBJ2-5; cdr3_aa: CATSDLSGLQETQYF; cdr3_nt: TGTGCCACCAGTGATTTGAGCGGGCTCCAAGAGACCCAGTACTTC
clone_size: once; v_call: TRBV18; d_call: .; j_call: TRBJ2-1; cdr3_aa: CASSPWNNEQFF; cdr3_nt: TGTGCCAGCTCACCATGGAACAATGAGCAGTTCTTC
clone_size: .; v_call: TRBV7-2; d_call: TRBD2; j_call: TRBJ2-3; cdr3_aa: CASSSQAGSTDTQYF; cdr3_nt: TGTGCCAGCAGCTCACAAGCGGGGAGCACAGATACGCAGTATTTT
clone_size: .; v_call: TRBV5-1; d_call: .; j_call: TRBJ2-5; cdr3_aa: CASSPDRTEKTQYF; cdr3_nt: TGCGCCAGCAGCCCGGACCGCACCGAGAAGACCCAGTACTTC
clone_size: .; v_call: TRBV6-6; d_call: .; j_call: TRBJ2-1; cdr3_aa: CASSYQGPEYNEQFF; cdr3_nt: TGTGCCAGCAGTTACCAGGGACCCGAATACAATGAGCAGTTCTTC
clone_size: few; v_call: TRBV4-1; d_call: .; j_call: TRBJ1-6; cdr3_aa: CASSQDSDSSYNSPLHF; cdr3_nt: TGCGCCAGCAGCCAAGATTCCGACAGCTCCTATAATTCACCCCTCCACTTT
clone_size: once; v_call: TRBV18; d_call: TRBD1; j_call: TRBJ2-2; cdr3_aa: CASSPSTGGNTGELFF; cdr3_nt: TGTGCCAGCTCACCGTCGACAGGGGGTAACACCGGGGAGCTGTTTTTT
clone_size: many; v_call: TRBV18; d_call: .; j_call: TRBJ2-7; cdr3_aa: CASSPSPSYEQYF; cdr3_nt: TGTGCCAGCTCACCGAGCCCCTCCTACGAGCAGTACTTC
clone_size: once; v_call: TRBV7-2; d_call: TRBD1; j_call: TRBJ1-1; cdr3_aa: CASTRGPGQGGITEAFF; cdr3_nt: TGTGCCAGCACCCGCGGCCCGGGACAGGGGGGTATCACTGAAGCTTTCTTT
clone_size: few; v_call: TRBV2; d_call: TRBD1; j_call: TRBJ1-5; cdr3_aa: CASSQNLQGNQPQHF; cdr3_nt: TGTGCCAGCAGCCAAAACTTACAGGGGAATCAGCCCCAGCATTTT
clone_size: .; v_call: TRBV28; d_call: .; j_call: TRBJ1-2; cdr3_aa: CASSFNRLTEGYGYTF; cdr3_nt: TGTGCCAGCAGTTTTAACAGGTTAACAGAGGGGTATGGCTACACCTTC
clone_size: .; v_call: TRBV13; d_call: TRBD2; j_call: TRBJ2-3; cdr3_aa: CASSLGGASGITDTQYF; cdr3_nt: TGTGCCAGCAGCTTAGGCGGAGCTAGCGGGATTACAGATACGCAGTATTTT